These 14 T cell receptor beta chains were all obtained from the same sample, sequenced in a study of T-cell memory formation after mild COVID-19. In TCRdb, the 5' RACE reads were re-called with MiXCR into one record per CDR3 protein. This sample has 75,000 to 95,000 distinct CDR3 sequences; around 16% occur once, and the top ten carry approximately 40%. Sequenced sample: PBMCs or a T cell subset sorted from them (not recorded which). The receptors here all came from a man aged 18 to 29 who had mild COVID-19 (a few samples of this study predate the infection). Cell type and time point are not known.

The CDR3 DNA sequence: TGCGCCAGCAGCTGGTGGACAGGGAGGGAAGAGACCCAGTACTTC. It is translated as CASSWWTGREETQYF. The chain joins TRBV5-1 to TRBJ2-5, with D tentatively TRBD1 (8 bases). The CDR3 runs 15 residues. Between the trimmed V and J ends, which lost 3 bases and 3 bases, there was a span of 15 bases. Germline CDR1 reads SGHRS; CDR2 reads YFSETQ.

The chain has TRBV10-1 and TRBJ2-5; D is possibly TRBD2 (5 bases). CDR1 and CDR2 (germline): WNHNN, SYGVQD (reference sequence). The CDR3 extends over 15 amino acids. With 2 bases removed from V and 5 bases from J, the gap between germline ends came to 15 bases. CDR3 loop: CASSEDPHGEETQYF. In nucleotides, the CDR3 is TGCGCCAGCAGTGAGGACCCACACGGGGAGGAGACCCAGTACTTC.

This clonotype occurred a few times. The genes are TRBV7-6 and TRBJ1-1; unclear D gene. V lost 6 bases and J lost 2, with 10 bases in between. The CDR3 extends over 13 amino acids. Looked up from germline, CDR1 is SGHVS and CDR2 is FNYEAQ. The CDR3 sequence is CASRVAGNTEAFF. Written as DNA, the CDR3 is TGTGCCAGCAGGGTTGCGGGCAACACTGAAGCTTTCTTT.

This clonotype was detected only a few times. The chain employs TRBV27 and TRBJ2-1; 9 nucleotides align to TRBD1. The CDR3 spans 19 residues. After removal of 2 bases from V and 6 bases from J, the junction contained 17 bases not matched to a gene. The V gene's germline CDR1 is MNHEY and CDR2 SMNVEV (reference sequence). CDR3 DNA sequence: TGTGCCAGCAGTTTAGGCGGGACAGGGACTTCTGTCTTATCCAATGAGCAGTTCTTC. It translates to CASSLGGTGTSVLSNEQFF.

The rearrangement joins TRBV7-9 to TRBJ2-7; D is unresolved. Germline V lookup: CDR1 SEHNR, CDR2 FQNEAQ (reference sequence). Trimming pared 1 base from V and 3 bases from J, leaving 19 bases between. The CDR3 is made up of 17 amino acids. This CDR3 reads CASSLGEPGSAFYEQYF. In DNA form, the CDR3 reads TGTGCCAGCAGCTTAGGTGAGCCGGGTTCCGCTTTCTACGAGCAGTACTTC.

This clonotype was counted a few times. This clone may be a read error of a much larger clone one base away. The chain is built from TRBV29-1 and TRBJ1-1; D uncertain. Germline CDR1 and CDR2: SQVTM and ANQGSEA. CDR3 length: 11 residues. V was cut by 4 bases and J by 13 bases, with 16 bases left in between. This chain's CDR3 is CSVVVLGRDFF. The CDR3, as DNA: TGCAGCGTTGTCGTACTCGGACGGGATTTCTTT.

The chain employs TRBV20-1 and TRBJ2-1, with 7 bases fitting TRBD2. The CDR3 has 15 residues. V shed 3 bases and J 7 bases; nucleotides not matched to a gene: 12. CDR1 and CDR2 from the germline V gene are DFQATT and SNEGSKA (reference sequence). Here the CDR3 reads CSARAVGTTGNEQFF. For the CDR3, the DNA is TGCAGTGCTAGGGCGGTGGGGACTACCGGTAATGAGCAGTTCTTC.

V gene TRBV7-6 combines with J gene TRBJ1-1; D is undetermined. V shed 2 bases and J shed 5 bases, with 9 bases lying between them. Germline V lookup: CDR1 SGHVS, CDR2 FNYEAQ. This CDR3 is 13 amino acids long. The CDR3 sequence: CASSLREQTEAFF. For the CDR3, the DNA is TGTGCCAGCAGCTTAAGGGAACAGACTGAAGCTTTCTTT.

This clonotype appeared once. This chain links TRBV7-9 with TRBJ1-2, with a weak D call TRBD1 (5 bases). V dropped 5 bases and J dropped 5 bases, with 9 bases sitting between them. In germline, CDR1 is SEHNR, CDR2 FQNEAQ (reference sequence). The CDR3 runs 12 residues. The CDR3 reads CASSGTEYGYTF. In DNA form, the CDR3 reads TGTGCCAGCAGCGGGACGGAGTATGGCTACACCTTC.

This clonotype was counted only a few times. As DNA, the CDR3 is TGTGCCAGCAGTCTTTGGACAGGGGGCATGGATACGCAGTATTTT. This sequence encodes CASSLWTGGMDTQYF. This chain links TRBV27 with TRBJ2-3, with 11 bases matching TRBD1. V trimming: 5 bases; J trimming: 6 bases; junction bases outside the gene matches: 7. The V gene's germline CDR1 is MNHEY and CDR2 SMNVEV (reference sequence). The CDR3 is 15 amino acids.

This chain links TRBV7-2 with TRBJ1-2, with D unresolved. Trimming took 3 bases from V and 7 from J, leaving 3 bases between them. The CDR3 extends over 10 amino acids. Germline V CDR1 and CDR2: SGHTA, FQGNSA. CDR3 region: CASSFPGYTF. The CDR3 DNA reads as TGTGCCAGCAGCTTTCCTGGCTACACCTTC.

V is TRBV7-9 and J is TRBJ1-5; tentative D call: TRBD1 (5 bases). Trimming shortened V by 4 bases and J by 3 bases, and 13 bases separated the two germline ends. The CDR3 totals 15 residues. The germline V gene encodes CDR1 SEHNR and CDR2 FQNEAQ (reference sequence). The CDR3 DNA follows: TGTGCCAGCAGCTCAGAAGGGGAGATCAATCAGCCCCAGCATTTT. Its protein is CASSSEGEINQPQHF.

This clonotype turned up a few times. The chain recombines TRBV28 with TRBJ1-1; D is uncertain. With 1 base removed from V and 4 bases from J, the gap between germline ends came to 7 bases. Germline V lookup: CDR1 MDHEN, CDR2 SYDVKM. The CDR3 extends over 13 amino acids. CDR3 amino acids: CASSLSGFTEAFF. CDR3 nucleotide sequence: TGTGCCAGCAGTTTATCAGGATTCACTGAAGCTTTCTTT. Using reference TRBV28 and TRBJ1-1 for the parts outside the CDR3, the full variable domain is DVKVTQSSRYLVKRTGEKVFLECVQDMDHENMFWYRQDPGLGLRLIYFSYDVKMKEKGDIPEGYSVSREKKERFSLILESASTNQTSMYLCASSLSGFTEAFFGQGTRLTVV.

The chain joins TRBV6-5 to TRBJ2-3, with D possibly being TRBD1 or TRBD2 (5 bases each). Trimming took 2 bases from V and 1 from J, leaving 13 bases between them. CDR1 MNHEY and CDR2 SVGAGI come from the germline V gene. This CDR3 contains 16 residues. In nucleotides, the CDR3 is TGTGCCAGCAGTTACAAGGGGACGCGTGGCACAGATACGCAGTATTTT. Its protein product is CASSYKGTRGTDTQYF.